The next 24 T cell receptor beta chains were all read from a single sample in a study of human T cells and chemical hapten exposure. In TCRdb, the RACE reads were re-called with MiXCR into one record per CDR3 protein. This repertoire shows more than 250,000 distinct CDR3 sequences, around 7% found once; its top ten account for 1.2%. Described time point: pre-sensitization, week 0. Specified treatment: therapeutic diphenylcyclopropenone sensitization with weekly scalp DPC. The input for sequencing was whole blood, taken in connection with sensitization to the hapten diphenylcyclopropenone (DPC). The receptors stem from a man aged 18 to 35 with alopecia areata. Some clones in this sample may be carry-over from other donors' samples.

The CDR3, as DNA: TGCAGCGTTGGGCGGGGACCTAACTATGGCTACACCTTC. Translation gives CSVGRGPNYGYTF. The chain joins TRBV29-1 to TRBJ1-2, with D possibly TRBD1 on 5 matching bases. Germline V CDR1 and CDR2: SQVTM, ANQGSEA. The ends were cut back, 4 bases at V and 0 bases at J, with 9 bases in the middle. The CDR3 is 13 amino acids.

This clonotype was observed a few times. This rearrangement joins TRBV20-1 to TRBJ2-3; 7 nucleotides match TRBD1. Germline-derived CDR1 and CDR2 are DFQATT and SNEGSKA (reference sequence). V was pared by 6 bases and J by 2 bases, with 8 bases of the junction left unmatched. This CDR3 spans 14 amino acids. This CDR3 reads CSAVPGQTTDTQYF. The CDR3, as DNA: TGCAGTGCGGTTCCGGGACAGACCACAGATACGCAGTATTTT.

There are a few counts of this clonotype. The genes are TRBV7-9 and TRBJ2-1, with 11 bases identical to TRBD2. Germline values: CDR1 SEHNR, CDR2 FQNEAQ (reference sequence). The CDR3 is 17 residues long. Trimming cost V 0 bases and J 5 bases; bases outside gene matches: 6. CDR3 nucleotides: TGTGCCAGCAGCTTAGCGGTGGGACTAGCGGATAACAATGAGCAGTTCTTC. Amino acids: CASSLAVGLADNNEQFF.

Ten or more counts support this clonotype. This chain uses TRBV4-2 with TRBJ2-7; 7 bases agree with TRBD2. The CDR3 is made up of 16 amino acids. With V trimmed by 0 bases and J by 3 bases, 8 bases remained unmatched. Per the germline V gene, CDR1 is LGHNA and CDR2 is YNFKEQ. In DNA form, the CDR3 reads TGTGCCAGCAGCCAAGAGAGGGCTAGCGGTAACTACGAGCAGTACTTC. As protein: CASSQERASGNYEQYF.

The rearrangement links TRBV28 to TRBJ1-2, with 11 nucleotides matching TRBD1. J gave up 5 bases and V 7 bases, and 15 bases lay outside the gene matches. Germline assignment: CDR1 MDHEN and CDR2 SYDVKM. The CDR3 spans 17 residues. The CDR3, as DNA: TGTGCCAGCATCGCCCTTTATTGGGGACAGGGGGTTTATGGCTACACCTTC. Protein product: CASIALYWGQGVYGYTF.

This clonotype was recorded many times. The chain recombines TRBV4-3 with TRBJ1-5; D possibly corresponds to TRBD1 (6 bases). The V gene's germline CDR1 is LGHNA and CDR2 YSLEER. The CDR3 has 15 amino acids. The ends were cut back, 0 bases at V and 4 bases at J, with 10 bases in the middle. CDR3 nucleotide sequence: TGCGCCAGCAGCCAAGAGAGGACAGTTAATCAGCCCCAGCATTTT. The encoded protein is CASSQERTVNQPQHF.

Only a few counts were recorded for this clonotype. The CDR3 DNA reads as TGTGCAAGTCGCATACTTTGGGACGGAGGGGAATATAATTCACCCCTCCACTTT. Its protein product is CASRILWDGGEYNSPLHF. J is TRBJ1-6 and V is TRBV12-2. TRBV12-2 is classified as a pseudogene. The CDR3 is 18 amino acids.

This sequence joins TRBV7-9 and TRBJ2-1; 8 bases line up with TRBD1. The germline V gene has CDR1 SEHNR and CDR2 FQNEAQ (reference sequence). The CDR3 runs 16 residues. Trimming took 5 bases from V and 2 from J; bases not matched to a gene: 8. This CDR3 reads CASSRKGQGPYNEQFF. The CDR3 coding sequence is TGTGCCAGCAGCCGAAAAGGACAGGGCCCCTACAATGAGCAGTTCTTC.

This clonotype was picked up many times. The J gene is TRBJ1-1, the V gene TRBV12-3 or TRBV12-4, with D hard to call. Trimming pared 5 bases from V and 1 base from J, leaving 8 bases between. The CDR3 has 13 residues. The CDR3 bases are TGTGCCAGCAGTAAGATAAGGAACACTGAAGCTTTCTTT. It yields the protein CASSKIRNTEAFF.

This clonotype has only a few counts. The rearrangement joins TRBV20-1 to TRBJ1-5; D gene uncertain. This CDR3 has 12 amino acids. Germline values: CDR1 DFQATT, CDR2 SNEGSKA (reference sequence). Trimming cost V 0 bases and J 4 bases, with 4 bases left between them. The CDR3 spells CSARDRNQPQHF. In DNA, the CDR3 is TGCAGTGCTAGAGATCGGAATCAGCCCCAGCATTTT.

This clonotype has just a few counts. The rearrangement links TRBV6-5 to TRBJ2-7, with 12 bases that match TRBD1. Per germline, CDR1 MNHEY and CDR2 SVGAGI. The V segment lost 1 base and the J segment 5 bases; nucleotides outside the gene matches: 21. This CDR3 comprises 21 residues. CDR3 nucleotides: TGTGCCAGCAGTTACTTGGAGGGTGACCGGGGACAGGGGGCGAATGTCCACGAGCAGTACGTC. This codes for CASSYLEGDRGQGANVHEQYV.

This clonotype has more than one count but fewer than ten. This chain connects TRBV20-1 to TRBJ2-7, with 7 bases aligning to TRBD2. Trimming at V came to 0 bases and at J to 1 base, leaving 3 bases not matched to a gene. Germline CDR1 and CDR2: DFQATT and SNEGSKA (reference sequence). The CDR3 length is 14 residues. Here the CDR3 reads CSARDGGESYEQYV. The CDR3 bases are TGCAGTGCTAGAGATGGGGGGGAATCCTACGAGCAGTACGTC.

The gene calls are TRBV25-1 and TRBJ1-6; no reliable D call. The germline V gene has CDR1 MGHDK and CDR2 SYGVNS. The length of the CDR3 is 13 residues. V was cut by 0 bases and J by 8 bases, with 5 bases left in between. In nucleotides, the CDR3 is TGTGCCAGCAGTGAATATCAATATTCACCCCTCCACTTT. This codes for CASSEYQYSPLHF.

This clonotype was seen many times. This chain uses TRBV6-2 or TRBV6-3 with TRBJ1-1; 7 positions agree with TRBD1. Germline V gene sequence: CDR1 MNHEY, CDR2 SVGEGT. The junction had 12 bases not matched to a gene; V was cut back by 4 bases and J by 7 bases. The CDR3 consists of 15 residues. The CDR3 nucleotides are TGTGCCAGCAGTTTCCCCAGGGGGGGGAAGTATGAAGCTTTCTTT. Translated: CASSFPRGGKYEAFF.

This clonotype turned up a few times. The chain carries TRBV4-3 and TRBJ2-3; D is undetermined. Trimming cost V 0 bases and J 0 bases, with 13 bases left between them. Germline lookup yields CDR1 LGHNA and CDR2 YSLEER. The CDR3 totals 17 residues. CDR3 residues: CASSQDMVQLSTDTQYF. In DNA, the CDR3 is TGCGCCAGCAGCCAAGATATGGTACAGTTGAGCACAGATACGCAGTATTTT.

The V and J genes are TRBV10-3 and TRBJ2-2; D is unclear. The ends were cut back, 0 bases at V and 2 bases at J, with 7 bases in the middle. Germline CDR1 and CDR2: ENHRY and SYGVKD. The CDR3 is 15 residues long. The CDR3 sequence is CAISESLKNTGELFF. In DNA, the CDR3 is TGTGCCATCAGTGAGTCTCTCAAAAACACCGGGGAGCTGTTTTTT.

The CDR3 sequence is CASSEAVDRDTQYF. CDR3 DNA sequence: TGTGCCAGCAGTGAAGCGGTAGATCGTGATACGCAGTATTTT. This chain uses TRBV2 with TRBJ2-3; no clear D gene. The germline V gene encodes CDR1 SNHLY and CDR2 FYNNEI. The V end lost 0 bases, the J end lost 6 bases, and 10 bases lay between the germline ends. This CDR3 is 14 amino acids long. The full variable domain, completed using reference TRBV2 and TRBJ2-3, is EPEVTQTPSHQVTQMGQEVILRCVPISNHLYFYWYRQILGQKVEFLVSFYNNEISEKSEIFDDQFSVERPDGSNFTLKIRSTKLEDSAMYFCASSEAVDRDTQYFGPGTRLTVL.

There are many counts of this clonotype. CDR3 nucleotide sequence: TGTGCCAGCAGCTTAGCGCTGGGCGGCTACACCTTC. Translated: CASSLALGGYTF. The rearrangement links TRBV7-2 to TRBJ1-2; no firm D call. V was cut by 0 bases and J by 8 bases, with 7 bases left in between. This CDR3 contains 12 residues. Germline V gene lookup returns CDR1 SGHTA and CDR2 FQGNSA.

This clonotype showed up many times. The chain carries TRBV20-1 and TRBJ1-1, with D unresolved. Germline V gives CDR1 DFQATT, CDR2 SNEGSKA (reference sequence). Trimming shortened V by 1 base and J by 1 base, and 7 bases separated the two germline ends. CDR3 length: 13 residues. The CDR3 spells CSARGRGNTEAFF. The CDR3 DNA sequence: TGCAGTGCTAGAGGGCGGGGGAACACTGAAGCTTTCTTT.

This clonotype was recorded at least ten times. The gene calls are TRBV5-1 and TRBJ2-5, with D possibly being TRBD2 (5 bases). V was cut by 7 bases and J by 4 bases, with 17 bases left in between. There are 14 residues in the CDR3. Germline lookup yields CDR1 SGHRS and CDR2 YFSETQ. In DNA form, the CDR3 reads TGCGCCAGCGGCATTCGGCCCGAGGGAGAGACCCAGTACTTC. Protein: CASGIRPEGETQYF. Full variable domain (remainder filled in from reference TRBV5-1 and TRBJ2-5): KAGVTQTPRYLIKTRGQQVTLSCSPISGHRSVSWYQQTPGQGLQFLFEYFSETQRNKGNFPGRFSGRQFSNSRSEMNVSTLELGDSALYLCASGIRPEGETQYFGPGTRLLVL.

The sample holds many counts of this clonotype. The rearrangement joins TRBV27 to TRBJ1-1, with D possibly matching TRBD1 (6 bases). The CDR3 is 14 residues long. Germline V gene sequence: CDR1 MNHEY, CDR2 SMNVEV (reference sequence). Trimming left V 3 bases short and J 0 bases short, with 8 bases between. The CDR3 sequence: CASSFRGMNTEAFF. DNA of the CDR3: TGTGCCAGCAGTTTTAGGGGGATGAACACTGAAGCTTTCTTT.

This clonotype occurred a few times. The CDR3 DNA reads as TGTGCCAGCAGCCAGGGAGTAGGGAATTCACCCCTCCACTTT. This sequence encodes CASSQGVGNSPLHF. This chain joins TRBV3-1 and TRBJ1-6; D not resolved. V lost 3 bases and J 7 bases, leaving 10 bases between the germline ends. The germline V gene has CDR1 LGHDT and CDR2 YNNKEL (reference sequence). This CDR3 comprises 14 residues. The variable domain in full, with the rest retrieved from reference TRBV3-1 and TRBJ1-6, is DTAVSQTPKYLVTQMGNDKSIKCEQNLGHDTMYWYKQDSKKFLKIMFSYNNKELIINETVPNRFSPKSPDKAHLNLHINSLELGDSAVYFCASSQGVGNSPLHFGNGTRLTVT.

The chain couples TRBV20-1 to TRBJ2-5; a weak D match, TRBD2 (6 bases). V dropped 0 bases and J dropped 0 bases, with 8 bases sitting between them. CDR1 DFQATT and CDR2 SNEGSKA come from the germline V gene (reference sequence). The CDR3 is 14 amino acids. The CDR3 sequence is CSARDRGDQETQYF. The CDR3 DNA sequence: TGCAGTGCTAGAGATCGCGGGGACCAAGAGACCCAGTACTTC.

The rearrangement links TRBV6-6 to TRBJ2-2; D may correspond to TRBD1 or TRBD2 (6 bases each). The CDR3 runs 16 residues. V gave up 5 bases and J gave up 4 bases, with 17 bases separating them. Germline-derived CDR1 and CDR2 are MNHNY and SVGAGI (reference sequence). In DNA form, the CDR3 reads TGTGCCAGCAGTCCCGTCCGGGGGCCGAGCACCGGGGAGCTGTTTTTT. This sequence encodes CASSPVRGPSTGELFF.